The T cell receptor (beta chain) described here comes from a study of blood T cell repertoires in COVID-19. On the study more broadly: In each case, the material was cDNA or gDNA derived from T cells, B-cell-depleted T cells, or PBMCs.

The germline V gene has CDR1 SGDLS and CDR2 YYNGEE. CDR3 length: 13 residues. With 3 bases removed from V and 14 bases from J, the gap between germline ends came to 15 bases. As handled by the study authors: Researchers report that nucleated cell counts were estimated from reference gene primer amplification. TCRdb's table, derived via immunoSEQ multiplex PCR, lists solely in-frame clones and lacks some. That table supplies the V and J calls and clone size; D and trimming were determined from the DNA. The sample carries tens of thousands of clones, 75% to 80% recorded once. This TCR came from a man in his 70s with active or convalescent COVID-19. V and J are TRBV9 and TRBJ1-6; perhaps TRBD1 as D (5 bases). Sequencing was performed on peripheral blood. The CDR3 protein is CASSGADSISLHF. As DNA, the CDR3 is TGTGCCAGCAGCGGTGCCGACAGCATTTCCCTCCACTTT.